Below, 10 T cell receptor beta chains from the same sample are listed, as sequenced in a study of OX40 agonist ivuxolimab in advanced cancers. The table came from immunoSEQ multiplex PCR; TCRdb's copy has only in-frame clones and leaves some out. The sample has 60,000 to 70,000 clones, about 80% seen once. The specimen comprised CD4+ or CD8+ T cells sorted from blood, sampled in a trial of the OX40 agonist ivuxolimab. The receptors originated from an adult with an advanced solid tumor such as melanoma, head and neck, liver or kidney cancer.

Comment on this clone: The same CDR3 is also encoded by other DNA sequences in this sample. The V and J genes are TRBV29-1 and TRBJ1-2; D remains unclear. CDR1 and CDR2 (germline): SQVTM, ANQGSEA. Trimming took off 6 bases at V and 3 bases at J, with 14 bases between the two ends. The CDR3 extends over 13 amino acids. Here the CDR3 DNA reads TGCAGCGTAGGACGGACTGGAGACTATGGCTACACCTTC. This translates into CSVGRTGDYGYTF.

The chain is built from TRBV6-5 and TRBJ2-3; 9 bases align to TRBD2. The germline V gene encodes CDR1 MNHEY and CDR2 SVGAGI. V lost 1 base, J lost 3 bases, and 5 bases stayed unmatched. This CDR3 is 16 amino acids long. CDR3 sequence: CASSYWAGGRTDTQYF. CDR3 coding DNA: TGTGCCAGCAGTTACTGGGCGGGGGGGCGTACAGATACGCAGTATTTT.

The chain is built from TRBV7-3 and TRBJ2-3; a weak D match, TRBD2 (5 bases). V was cut by 5 bases and J by 4 bases, with 13 bases left in between. Per germline, CDR1 SGHTA and CDR2 FQGTGA. The CDR3 runs to 14 residues. CDR3 nucleotide sequence: TGTGCCAGCAGCCTCCGGGATATAGCAGATACGCAGTATTTT. It translates to CASSLRDIADTQYF.

The V and J genes are TRBV7-2 and TRBJ2-7; 7 positions agree with TRBD1. The trim removed 1 base at V and 3 bases at J, leaving 3 bases unmatched. Germline V gene sequence: CDR1 SGHTA, CDR2 FQGNSA. The CDR3 has 14 residues. CDR3: CASSLDHRGYEQYF. The CDR3 DNA is TGTGCCAGCAGCTTAGACCACAGGGGCTACGAGCAGTACTTC.

The chain carries TRBV9 and TRBJ1-6; 9 positions match TRBD1. There are 14 residues in the CDR3. The J segment lost 9 bases and the V segment lost 3 bases, leaving 4 bases of the junction unmatched. Germline CDR1 and CDR2: SGDLS and YYNGEE. CDR3 nucleotides: TGTGCCAGCAGCGGTACAGGGGGCGGTTCACCCCTCCACTTT. It translates to CASSGTGGGSPLHF.

V is TRBV6-5 and J is TRBJ1-3; D may be TRBD1 (5 bases). CDR1 is MNHEY, CDR2 SVGAGI, per germline. The ends were cut back, 6 bases at V and 0 bases at J, with 9 bases in the middle. CDR3 length equals 14 residues. CDR3 residues: CASRDTISGNTIYF. The CDR3 nucleotides read TGTGCCAGCAGGGACACCATCTCTGGAAACACCATATATTTT.

V gene TRBV19 combines with J gene TRBJ1-1, with 9 bases aligning to TRBD1. V shed 5 bases and J 5 bases; nucleotides not matched to a gene: 15. Germline lookup yields CDR1 LNHDA and CDR2 SQIVND (reference sequence). The CDR3 length is 17 residues. For the CDR3, the DNA is TGTGCCAGTAGTTTTCAGTCATGGGGACAGGGTGATACTGAAGCTTTCTTT. It translates to CASSFQSWGQGDTEAFF.

This clone turned up a few times. J is TRBJ2-2 and V is TRBV5-1; D unclear. This CDR3 is built from 15 residues. V was trimmed by 2 bases and J by 4 bases, leaving 12 bases between them. Germline values: CDR1 SGHRS, CDR2 YFSETQ. CDR3 sequence: CASSLGQAGTGELFF. The CDR3 DNA is TGCGCCAGCAGCTTAGGGCAGGCCGGCACCGGGGAGCTGTTTTTT.

The chain employs TRBV18 and TRBJ2-1; the match to TRBD2 covers 9 bases. CDR3 length equals 17 residues. Losses at the gene ends were 6 bases for V and 2 bases for J; bases not matched to a gene: 11. Germline-derived CDR1 and CDR2 are KGHSH and LQKENI. The CDR3 nucleotides read TGTGCCAGCTCCCAAACGCGGGGGGGTAGCCCCTACAATGAGCAGTTCTTC. It is translated as CASSQTRGGSPYNEQFF.

The chain combines TRBV29-1 with TRBJ2-7; D unclear. CDR1 is SQVTM and CDR2 is ANQGSEA in the germline V gene. Trimming took off 4 bases at V and 4 bases at J, with 8 bases between the two ends. The CDR3 runs 11 residues. As DNA, the CDR3 is TGCAGCGTTGGTAGGTCTTACGAGCAGTACTTC. Translated, it gives CSVGRSYEQYF.